Sequencing of this T cell receptor (beta chain) was carried out in a study of cytomegalovirus exposure and HLA in healthy donors. Study overall: A later analysis reported the same platform for the roughly 110 validation repertoires and the approximately 700 first-cohort repertoires. Study outcomes and limitations: In vitro confirmation showed a few CMV-associated chains to be CMV antigen specific. TCR clusters originating in the first cohort tended to co-occur in the 120 validation repertoires, according to a later analysis.

Libraries were prepared by immunoSEQ multiplex PCR; TCRdb keeps only in-frame clonotypes and omits some of them. The sample has 260,000 or so clones, roughly 87% seen once. Details on this clone: Antigen unknown.

This TCR derives from a woman in her 30s in good health and CMV-seronegative. Sequenced input: PBMCs.

Written as DNA, the CDR3 is TGTGCCAGCACCTCAACCCGGCGAGCGGGAGGCACCGGGGAGCTGTTTTTT. The encoded protein is CASTSTRRAGGTGELFF. This chain joins TRBV5-8 and TRBJ2-2; 9 bases match TRBD2. Germline V gene lookup returns CDR1 SGHTS and CDR2 YDEGEE. Trimming took 6 bases from V and 4 from J; bases not matched to a gene: 13. The CDR3 length is 17 residues.